This is a list of T cell receptor beta chains from one sample in a study of cytomegalovirus exposure and HLA in healthy donors. Clones were sequenced by immunoSEQ multiplex PCR, and TCRdb holds only the in-frame ones, with some missing. The repertoire holds approximately 140,000 clones, with more than 60% as singletons. Source material: PBMCs. All receptors derive from a man aged 40-49 years in good health and CMV-seronegative. Both conserved end residues are part of each CDR3. A D gene is named only where the DNA matches it firmly. Clone sizes are given selectively: once, few, many, or a class where the clone is expanded.

once	TRBV7-9	TRBJ1-5	TRBD1	TGTGCCAGCAGCGCTTTACAGGGGGATCAGCCCCAGCATTTT	CASSALQGDQPQHF
NA	TRBV18	TRBJ1-2	TRBD1	TGTGCCAGCTCACCAATCACGACAGGGTTGGACTATGGCTACACCTTC	CASSPITTGLDYGYTF
few	TRBV12-5	TRBJ1-5	NA	TGTGCTAGTGGTTCACAGGGTCATCAGCCCCAGCATTTT	CASGSQGHQPQHF
NA	TRBV5-6	TRBJ2-1	NA	TGTGCCAGCAGCTTGGATATTGCGGGGGCGGGGTGGAATGAGCAGTTCTTC	CASSLDIAGAGWNEQFF
NA	TRBV6-1	TRBJ1-3	NA	TGTGCCAGCAGTGAAGGGATCGGGGGTGGAAACACCATATATTTT	CASSEGIGGGNTIYF
NA	TRBV5-1	TRBJ2-7	NA	TGCGCCAGCAGCTTGGAGATGTCTACCTACGAGCAGTACTTC	CASSLEMSTYEQYF
NA	TRBV5-8	TRBJ2-2	NA	TGTGCCAGCAGCTTGGGTCGAGGGGGAATAGCCGGGGAGCTGTTTTTT	CASSLGRGGIAGELFF
NA	TRBV6-6	TRBJ1-1	NA	TGTGCCAGCAGTTACCCGGAATCGGGATCGGGTGAAGCTTTCTTT	CASSYPESGSGEAFF
NA	TRBV6-6	TRBJ2-2	NA	TGTGCCAGCAGTAATCTGGGAGGCACCGGGGAGCTGTTTTTT	CASSNLGGTGELFF
few	TRBV28	TRBJ2-4	TRBD1	TGTGCCAGCAGTTTCTTAACCGGGACAGATAACATTCAGTACTTC	CASSFLTGTDNIQYF
NA	TRBV5-1	TRBJ1-4	NA	TGCGCCAGCAGCCCCGGGGAGACGTCTAATGAAAAACTGTTTTTT	CASSPGETSNEKLFF
NA	TRBV7-8	TRBJ1-5	TRBD1	TGTGCCAGCAGCTCCCGTCGGGACAGGGGCGCAGGGAGTAGCAATCAGCCCCAGCATTTT	CASSSRRDRGAGSSNQPQHF
NA	TRBV27	TRBJ2-1	TRBD1	TGTGCCAGCAGTTTATCGCCGGACAGGAGTGAGCAGTTCTTC	CASSLSPDRSEQFF
NA	TRBV4-2	TRBJ1-5	NA	TGTGCCAGCAGCCAAGATTGGCAGGGCAATCAGCCCCAGCATTTT	CASSQDWQGNQPQHF
NA	TRBV5-4	TRBJ2-1	TRBD2	TGTGCCAGCAGCTTTCGAGCGGGGGGATCCTACAATGAGCAGTTCTTC	CASSFRAGGSYNEQFF
NA	TRBV6-4	TRBJ2-1	TRBD1	TGTGCCAGCAGTGACAGGACAGGGGGCGGGAATGAGCAGTTCTTC	CASSDRTGGGNEQFF
NA	TRBV5-8	TRBJ1-2	NA	TGTGCCAGCAGCTTGGACAGGGACTATGGCTACACCTTC	CASSLDRDYGYTF
NA	TRBV10-1	TRBJ2-5	NA	TGCGCCAGCAGCGAGACAGCCGAATTGGAGACCCAGTACTTC	CASSETAELETQYF
NA	TRBV6-1	TRBJ2-3	NA	TGTGCCAGCAGTGAACTTCCCCGGGTGGATACGCAGTATTTT	CASSELPRVDTQYF
NA	TRBV10-3	TRBJ2-7	NA	TGTGCCATCAGTGGGCGGAGCCGCGAGCAGTACTTC	CAISGRSREQYF
NA	TRBV10-1	TRBJ1-5	TRBD1	TGCGCCAGCAGCCCCGGGACAGGGAATTTTTATAGCAATCAGCCCCAGCATTTT	CASSPGTGNFYSNQPQHF
once	TRBV6-5	TRBJ1-5	NA	TGTGCCAGCAGTTACTTCGGGGGGGATCAGCCCCAGCATTTT	CASSYFGGDQPQHF
NA	TRBV11-2	TRBJ1-1	NA	TGTGCCAGCAGCCCCTACTTAGGGGGAAGGACTGAAGCTTTCTTT	CASSPYLGGRTEAFF
NA	TRBV10-3	TRBJ1-4	TRBD1	TGTGCCATCAGCGACCCCAGGGGGTCAGATGAAAAACTGTTTTTT	CAISDPRGSDEKLFF
NA	TRBV7-9	TRBJ2-7	TRBD1	TGTGCCAGCAGCCCGGGACAGGGGGCCGAGGAGCAGTACTTC	CASSPGQGAEEQYF
few	TRBV30	TRBJ1-2	TRBD1	TGTGCCTGGAGCCCGACAGGGGGCCGCGGCTACACCTTC	CAWSPTGGRGYTF
NA	TRBV29-1	TRBJ1-2	TRBD1	TGCAGCGTTGAAGGGGGGACAGGGAGGAATGGCTACACCTTC	CSVEGGTGRNGYTF
NA	TRBV30	TRBJ1-5	NA	TGTGCCTGGAGTAGCCAGGGAGGGCAGCCCCAGCATTTT	CAWSSQGGQPQHF
NA	TRBV29-1	TRBJ1-1	TRBD1	TGCAGCGTGGTGACAGGGGGCACTGAAGCTTTCTTT	CSVVTGGTEAFF
few	TRBV6-7	TRBJ2-4	TRBD1	TGTGCCAGCATTCCTACAGGGGGCCCTTGTCTCCCCCTAGCCAAAAACATTCAGTACTTC	CASIPTGGPCLPLAKNIQYF
NA	TRBV2	TRBJ2-7	TRBD1	TGTGCCAGCAGCCCCGAACAGGGGCGAAACGAGCAGTACTTC	CASSPEQGRNEQYF